The T cell receptor beta chain under discussion was sequenced for a study of cytomegalovirus exposure and HLA in healthy donors. Germline CDR1 SNHLY, CDR2 FYNNEI. J lost 6 bases, V lost 2 bases, and 8 bases had no gene match. CDR3 length equals 15 residues. PCR was performed using 60 Vbeta and 13 Jbeta primers. Produced via immunoSEQ multiplex PCR; TCRdb's table is partial and in-frame only. The sample includes roughly 300,000 clones, roughly 85% of them seen just once. The clonotype originates from a man aged 40-49 years in good health and CMV-seropositive. The sequenced sample consisted of PBMCs. J is TRBJ1-1 and V is TRBV2, with 8 bases matching TRBD1. CDR3 sequence reads: CASSEWVSGGSEAFF. CDR3 bases: TGTGCCAGCAGTGAATGGGTATCAGGGGGCTCTGAAGCTTTCTTT.